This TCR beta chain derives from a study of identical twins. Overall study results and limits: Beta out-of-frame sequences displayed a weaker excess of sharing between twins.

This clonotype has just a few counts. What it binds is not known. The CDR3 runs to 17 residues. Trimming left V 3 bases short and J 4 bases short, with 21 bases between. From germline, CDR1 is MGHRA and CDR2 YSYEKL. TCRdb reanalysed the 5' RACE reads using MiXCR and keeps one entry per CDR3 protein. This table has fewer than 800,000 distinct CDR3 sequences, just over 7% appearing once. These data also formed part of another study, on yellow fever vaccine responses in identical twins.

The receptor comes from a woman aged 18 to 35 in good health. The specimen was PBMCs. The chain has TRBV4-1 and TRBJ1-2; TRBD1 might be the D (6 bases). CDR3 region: CASSQAPGAEYPYGYTF. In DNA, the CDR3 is TGCGCCAGCAGCCAGGCCCCAGGGGCGGAGTACCCCTATGGCTACACCTTC.